This T cell receptor beta chain derives from a study of Ad26.COV2.S vaccination and SARS-CoV-2 variants. The germline gives CDR1 SEHNR, CDR2 FQNEAQ (reference sequence). The length of the CDR3 is 12 residues. The V and J ends lost 5 bases and 7 bases respectively, with 9 bases between them. Profiled with immunoSEQ multiplex PCR; TCRdb holds only in-frame clones, not every one. The sample has fewer than 400,000 clones, approximately 86% seen once. This sample's treatment: some 20 received Ad26.COV2.S at low or high dose, single or two shots; roughly 5 received placebo; per-sample allocation not given. Sampling took place 63 days after the first vaccine or placebo injection. Boston provided a donor who was an adult aged 18-55 years.

This clonotype was sampled from a person aged 18-65 years who received the Ad26.COV2.S COVID-19 vaccine or a placebo. The source material was peripheral blood, sampled in a trial of Ad26.COV2.S vaccine versus placebo. The V call is TRBV7-9, the J call TRBJ2-1; no clear D. The CDR3 here is CASSGSGNEQFF. CDR3 in DNA: TGTGCCAGCAGCGGATCCGGAAATGAGCAGTTCTTC.